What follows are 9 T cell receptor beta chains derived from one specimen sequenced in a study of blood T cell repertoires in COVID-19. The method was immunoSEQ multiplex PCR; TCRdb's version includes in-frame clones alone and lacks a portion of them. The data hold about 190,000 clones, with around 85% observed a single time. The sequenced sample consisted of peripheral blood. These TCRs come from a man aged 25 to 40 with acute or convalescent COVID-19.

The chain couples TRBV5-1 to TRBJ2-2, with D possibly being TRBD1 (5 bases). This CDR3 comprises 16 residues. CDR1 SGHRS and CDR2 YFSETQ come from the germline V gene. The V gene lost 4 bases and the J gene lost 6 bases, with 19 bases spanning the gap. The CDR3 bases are TGCGCCAGCAGCCCGACCCCCAAGGGGCGCGCCGGGGAGCTGTTTTTT. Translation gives CASSPTPKGRAGELFF.

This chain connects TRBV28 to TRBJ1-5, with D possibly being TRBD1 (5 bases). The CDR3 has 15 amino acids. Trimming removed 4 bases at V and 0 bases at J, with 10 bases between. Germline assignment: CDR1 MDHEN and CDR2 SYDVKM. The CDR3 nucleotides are TGTGCCAGCAGTTCGACAGAGAATAGCAATCAGCCCCAGCATTTT. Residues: CASSSTENSNQPQHF.

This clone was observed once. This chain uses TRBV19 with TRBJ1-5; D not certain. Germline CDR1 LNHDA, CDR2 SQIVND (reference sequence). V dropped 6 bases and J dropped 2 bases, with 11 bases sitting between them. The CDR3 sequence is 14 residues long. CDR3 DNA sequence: TGTGCCAGTAGCGTGCGGGCCGGCAATCAGCCCCAGCATTTT. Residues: CASSVRAGNQPQHF.

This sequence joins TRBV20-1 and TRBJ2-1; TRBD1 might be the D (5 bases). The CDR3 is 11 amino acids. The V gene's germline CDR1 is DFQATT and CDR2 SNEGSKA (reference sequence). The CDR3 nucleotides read TGCCCCACGGGCAGGGTACATGAGCAGTTCTTC. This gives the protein CPTGRVHEQFF.

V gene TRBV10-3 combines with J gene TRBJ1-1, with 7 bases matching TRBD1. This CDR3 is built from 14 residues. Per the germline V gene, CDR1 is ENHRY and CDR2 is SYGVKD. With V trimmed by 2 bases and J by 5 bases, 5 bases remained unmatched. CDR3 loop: CAISEARGATEAFF. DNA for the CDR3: TGTGCCATCAGTGAGGCCAGGGGGGCAACTGAAGCTTTCTTT.

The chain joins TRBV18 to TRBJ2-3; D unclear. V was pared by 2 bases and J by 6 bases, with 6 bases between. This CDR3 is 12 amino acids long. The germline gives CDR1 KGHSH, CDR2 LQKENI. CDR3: CASSPTGDTQYF. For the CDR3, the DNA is TGTGCCAGCTCACCAACGGGTGATACGCAGTATTTT.

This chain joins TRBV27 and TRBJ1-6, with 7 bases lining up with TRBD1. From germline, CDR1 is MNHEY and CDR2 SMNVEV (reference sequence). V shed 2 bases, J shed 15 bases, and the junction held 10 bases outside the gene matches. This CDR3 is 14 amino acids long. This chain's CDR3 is CASSLRDSPRFLHF. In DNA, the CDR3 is TGTGCCAGCAGTTTACGGGACAGCCCTCGGTTCCTCCACTTT.

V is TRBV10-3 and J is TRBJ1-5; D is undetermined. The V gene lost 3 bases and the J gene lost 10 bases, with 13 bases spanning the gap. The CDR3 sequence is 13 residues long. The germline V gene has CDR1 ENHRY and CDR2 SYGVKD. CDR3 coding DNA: TGTGCCATCAGTGACCCGCCTACCTTTCCCCAGCATTTT. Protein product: CAISDPPTFPQHF.

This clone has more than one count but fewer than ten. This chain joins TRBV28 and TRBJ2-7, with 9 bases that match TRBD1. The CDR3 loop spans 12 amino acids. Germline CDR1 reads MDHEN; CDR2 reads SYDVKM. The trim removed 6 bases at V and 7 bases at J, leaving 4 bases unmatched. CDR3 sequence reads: CASRGQGREQYF. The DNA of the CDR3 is TGTGCCAGCAGGGGACAGGGAAGGGAGCAGTACTTC.